Shown below are 4 T cell receptor beta chains from a single sample sequenced in a study of early T cells in non-severe SARS-CoV-2 infection. MiXCR was run by TCRdb on the 5' RACE reads, yielding one entry per CDR3 protein. The sample lists under 70,000 distinct CDR3 sequences; around 6.5% were seen once. This sample comprised whole blood, obtained at baseline. These receptors were obtained from an adult who was a healthcare worker with PCR-confirmed SARS-CoV-2 infection or an uninfected control (not recorded which).

In its sample, this clonotype was seen many times. The chain employs TRBV20-1 and TRBJ2-2, with D possibly being TRBD1 (5 bases). Germline assignment: CDR1 DFQATT and CDR2 SNEGSKA (reference sequence). The CDR3 loop spans 14 amino acids. V gave up 6 bases and J gave up 2 bases, with 13 bases separating them. CDR3 protein: CSASRQINTGELFF. The DNA for the CDR3 is TGCAGTGCCTCTAGACAGATTAACACCGGGGAGCTGTTTTTT.

This clonotype was counted many times. This sequence joins TRBV2 and TRBJ2-1; a possible D gene is TRBD1 (6 bases). The length of the CDR3 is 15 residues. Germline CDR1 reads SNHLY; CDR2 reads FYNNEI. V dropped 0 bases and J dropped 0 bases, with 6 bases sitting between them. For the CDR3, the DNA is TGTGCCAGCAGTGAAGCAGGGGGCTCCTACAATGAGCAGTTCTTC. It translates to CASSEAGGSYNEQFF. Using reference TRBV2 and TRBJ2-1 for the parts outside the CDR3, the full variable domain is EPEVTQTPSHQVTQMGQEVILRCVPISNHLYFYWYRQILGQKVEFLVSFYNNEISEKSEIFDDQFSVERPDGSNFTLKIRSTKLEDSAMYFCASSEAGGSYNEQFFGPGTRLTVL.

The gene calls are TRBV20-1 and TRBJ1-3, with 7 nucleotides matching TRBD1. Germline V gene sequence: CDR1 DFQATT, CDR2 SNEGSKA (reference sequence). CDR3 length equals 13 residues. V shed 6 bases and J 2 bases; nucleotides not matched to a gene: 4. CDR3 loop: CSALTGAGNTIYF. Here the CDR3 DNA reads TGCAGTGCCCTAACAGGGGCTGGAAACACCATATATTTT.

This clonotype appeared a few times. The J gene is TRBJ2-1, the V gene TRBV5-1, with 12 bases aligning to TRBD2. The CDR3 covers 17 residues. Germline CDR1 SGHRS, CDR2 YFSETQ. After removal of 4 bases from V and 2 bases from J, the junction contained 7 bases not matched to a gene. CDR3 nucleotides: TGCGCCAGCAGCCTCCTGACTAGCGGGGGAACCTACAATGAGCAGTTCTTC. Translating gives CASSLLTSGGTYNEQFF.